Shown below are 6 T cell receptor beta chains from a single sample sequenced in a study of blood T cell repertoires in COVID-19. The table came from immunoSEQ multiplex PCR; TCRdb's copy has only in-frame clones and leaves some out. The sample carries approximately 67,000 clones, over 80% recorded once. The sequenced sample consisted of peripheral blood. The receptors here all came from a man between 50 and 59 years old with active COVID-19.

This clone appeared a few times. V and J are TRBV19 and TRBJ2-7, with a possible D match to TRBD2 (7 bases). The CDR3 is 15 amino acids. Germline V gives CDR1 LNHDA, CDR2 SQIVND (reference sequence). The V and J ends lost 3 bases and 1 base respectively, with 13 bases between them. This CDR3 reads CASSMAQGGSYEQYF. The CDR3 DNA follows: TGTGCCAGTAGTATGGCACAGGGAGGGTCCTACGAGCAGTACTTC.

This chain uses TRBV28 with TRBJ2-4; the match to TRBD2 covers 14 bases. Germline loops: CDR1 MDHEN, CDR2 SYDVKM. V lost 4 bases to trimming and J lost 4 bases; unmatched junction nucleotides: 6. The CDR3 is 17 residues long. CDR3 bases: TGTGCCAGCAGTTCCTCGGGACTAGCGGGGGAAAAAAACATTCAGTACTTC. Translation gives CASSSSGLAGEKNIQYF.

This rearrangement joins TRBV6-5 to TRBJ2-1; no clear D. The V gene's germline CDR1 is MNHEY and CDR2 SVGAGI. Trimming removed 6 bases from V and 2 bases from J, with 14 bases in between. CDR3 length equals 15 residues. The CDR3 is CASSRLPSPYNEQFF. CDR3 DNA sequence: TGTGCCAGCAGCCGACTTCCCTCCCCCTACAATGAGCAGTTCTTC.

This clone was seen a few times. J is TRBJ1-6 and V is TRBV6-6; weak D call: TRBD1 (5 bases). Trimming took off 5 bases at V and 9 bases at J, with 17 bases between the two ends. The CDR3 spans 15 residues. CDR1 is MNHNY and CDR2 is SVGAGI in the germline V gene (reference sequence). The CDR3: CASSISGQRGSPLHF. CDR3 bases: TGTGCCAGCAGTATCTCCGGACAAAGGGGTTCACCCCTCCACTTT.

This chain joins TRBV2 and TRBJ2-3, with 9 bases lining up with TRBD2. Germline V gene data show CDR1 as SNHLY and CDR2 as FYNNEI. The CDR3 length is 16 residues. V dropped 5 bases and J dropped 1; count of bases not matched to a gene: 7. CDR3 protein: CASSPGAGGGTDTQYF. The CDR3 DNA follows: TGTGCCAGCAGTCCTGGAGCGGGAGGAGGCACAGATACGCAGTATTTT.

In its sample, this clone was seen a few times. The rearrangement uses TRBV4-3 and TRBJ2-3, with TRBD2 matching over 8 bases. Unmatched junction bases numbered 10, after V lost 0 bases and J lost 2 bases. Per the germline V gene, CDR1 is LGHNA and CDR2 is YSLEER. The CDR3 covers 18 residues. The DNA for the CDR3 is TGCGCCAGCAGCCAAGATATTACGGGAGGGCCCTCCACAGATACGCAGTATTTT. The encoded protein is CASSQDITGGPSTDTQYF.